These 30 T cell receptor beta chains came from one sample sequenced in a study of cytomegalovirus exposure and HLA in healthy donors (dated by TCRdb to 2016 to 2017). Library preparation was by the immunoSEQ multiplex PCR assay. The multiplex PCR relied on a mix of 60 forward primers for TCR Vbeta segments and 13 reverse primers for TCR Jbeta segments. The immuneACCESS repertoire file appears here via TCRdb, limited to in-frame rearrangements. These files lack a portion of the clones; in checked studies, under half of the deficit traces to unresolved V genes, and the cause of the others is not known. The sample records fewer than 110,000 clones, around 83% of which are singletons. The top ten clones comprise about 4.3% of the sample. The sample taken for sequencing was PBMCs. Source of these receptors: a young man in good health and CMV-seronegative.

This clone was seen a handful of times. The junction departs from germline at one end; a sequencing error may be responsible. The J gene is TRBJ1-6, the V gene TRBV15; maybe TRBD1 (6 bases). CDR1 and CDR2 from the germline V gene are LNHNV and YYDKDF (reference sequence). The CDR3 consists of 14 residues. CDR3 nucleotides: TGTGCCACCAGCGGAGAAGGGGGAGTCAGGGCCCTCCACTTT. Encoded protein: CATSGEGGVRALHF.

V is TRBV4-1 and J is TRBJ2-1; 9 positions match TRBD2. V trimming: 3 bases; J trimming: 1 base; junction bases outside the gene matches: 7. CDR1 and CDR2 (germline): MGHRA, YSYEKL. This CDR3 has 17 residues. CDR3 DNA sequence: TGCGCCAGCAGCCAGGGTAGCGGGAGTCTTTCCTACAATGAGCAGTTCTTC. This codes for CASSQGSGSLSYNEQFF.

As for this clone: Other DNA sequences in this sample translate to the same CDR3. The V call is TRBV10-2, the J call TRBJ2-3, with a tentative D call TRBD1 (6 bases). The CDR3 has 16 residues. The germline V gene encodes CDR1 WSHSY and CDR2 SAAADI. The ends were cut back, 4 bases at V and 4 bases at J, with 18 bases in the middle. The CDR3 nucleotides read TGCGCCAGCAGTGTTTCGGCCATCCCAGGGGCAGATACGCAGTATTTT. Amino acid sequence: CASSVSAIPGADTQYF.

This clone was seen more than once but under ten times. The chain couples TRBV30 to TRBJ1-5; D may be TRBD1 (5 bases). Per the germline V gene, CDR1 is GTSNPN and CDR2 is SVGIG (reference sequence). The V and J ends lost 3 bases and 3 bases respectively, with 9 bases between them. CDR3 size: 13 residues. Here the CDR3 reads CAWSRQNNQPQHF. The CDR3 DNA reads as TGTGCCTGGAGCCGACAGAACAATCAGCCCCAGCATTTT. The whole variable domain, filled in from reference TRBV30 and TRBJ1-5, reads SQTIHQWPATLVQPVGSPLSLECTVEGTSNPNLYWYRQAAGRGLQLLFYSVGIGQISSEVPQNLSASRPQDRQFILSSKKLLLSDSGFYLCAWSRQNNQPQHFGDGTRLSIL.

This clone showed up just once. The chain joins TRBV5-6 to TRBJ2-7, with 10 bases that match TRBD1. The CDR3 loop spans 17 amino acids. Trimming cost V 4 bases and J 6 bases; bases outside gene matches: 16. Germline CDR1 reads SGHDT; CDR2 reads YYEEEE. The CDR3 here is CASSLLNTLRTGGEQYF. In nucleotides, the CDR3 is TGTGCCAGCAGCCTATTGAATACCCTCCGGACAGGGGGCGAGCAGTACTTC. The whole variable domain, remainder taken from reference TRBV5-6 and TRBJ2-7, is DAGVTQSPTHLIKTRGQQVTLRCSPKSGHDTVSWYQQALGQGPQFIFQYYEEEERQRGNFPDRFSGHQFPNYSSELNVNALLLGDSALYLCASSLLNTLRTGGEQYFGPGTRLTVT.

V and J are TRBV14 and TRBJ1-6, with TRBD1 identical over 9 bases. From germline, CDR1 is SGHDN and CDR2 FVKESK. The V segment lost 5 bases and the J segment 7 bases; nucleotides outside the gene matches: 9. The CDR3 is 16 residues long. The CDR3 protein is CASSLGQGNINSPLHF. CDR3 nucleotide sequence: TGTGCCAGCAGCTTAGGACAGGGGAACATCAATTCACCCCTCCACTTT.

A few counts support this clone. The gene calls are TRBV6-1 and TRBJ2-7; D not certain. The length of the CDR3 is 16 residues. Germline CDR1 MNHNS, CDR2 SASEGT. The V end was cut by 3 bases, the J end by 4 bases, with 19 bases between. CDR3 DNA: TGTGCCAGCAGTGACGAGGCATTTGCTTTGGTATACGAGCAGTACTTC. It is translated as CASSDEAFALVYEQYF.

This clone came up once. J is TRBJ1-4 and V is TRBV5-6; 9 bases align to TRBD1. The V gene's germline CDR1 is SGHDT and CDR2 YYEEEE. The V gene end was trimmed by 3 bases and the J gene end by 6 bases; junction bases not matched to a gene: 15. This CDR3 is built from 18 residues. The CDR3 DNA follows: TGTGCCAGCAGCTCGATACACACCCAAAGGACAGGGGATGAAAAACTGTTTTTT. Amino acid sequence: CASSSIHTQRTGDEKLFF.

The chain employs TRBV7-9 and TRBJ2-3; 9 bases line up with TRBD2. Germline V gene data show CDR1 as SEHNR and CDR2 as FQNEAQ (reference sequence). The ends lost 2 bases at V and 1 base at J; junction bases unmatched: 4. The CDR3 spans 16 residues. CDR3 nucleotide sequence: TGTGCCAGCAGCTTAAGTGCGGGGGGGCGCACAGATACGCAGTATTTT. Amino acids: CASSLSAGGRTDTQYF. The full variable domain, completed using reference TRBV7-9 and TRBJ2-3, is DTGVSQNPRHKITKRGQNVTFRCDPISEHNRLYWYRQTLGQGPEFLTYFQNEAQLEKSRLLSDRFSAERPKGSFSTLEIQRTEQGDSAMYLCASSLSAGGRTDTQYFGPGTRLTVL.

CDR3 sequence: CASSSTRGAEQYF. CDR3 coding DNA: TGTGCCAGCAGTAGCACCAGGGGGGCCGAGCAGTACTTC. This chain uses TRBV27 with TRBJ2-7; tentatively, D is TRBD1 (7 bases). Germline V lookup: CDR1 MNHEY, CDR2 SMNVEV (reference sequence). Trimming pared 5 bases from V and 6 bases from J, leaving 14 bases between. CDR3 length: 13 residues.

The chain combines TRBV5-6 with TRBJ2-1, with a weak D call TRBD1 (5 bases). The CDR3 contains 15 residues. Germline V lookup: CDR1 SGHDT, CDR2 YYEEEE. V lost 0 bases to trimming and J lost 6 bases, with 13 bases between them. CDR3 protein: CASSLVQADTNEQFF. The CDR3 DNA follows: TGTGCCAGCAGCTTGGTACAGGCGGACACCAATGAGCAGTTCTTC.

The chain employs TRBV5-1 and TRBJ2-2; TRBD2 matches at 8 bases. Germline CDR1 is SGHRS and CDR2 is YFSETQ. V trimming: 5 bases; J trimming: 0 bases; junction bases outside the gene matches: 6. The CDR3 covers 16 residues. The CDR3 coding sequence is TGCGCCAGCAGGTTCGCGGGGGGTACGAACACCGGGGAGCTGTTTTTT. Its protein is CASRFAGGTNTGELFF.

The chain joins TRBV7-9 to TRBJ2-7, with 8 bases aligning to TRBD1. The CDR3 is 15 amino acids. V shed 1 base and J 2 bases; nucleotides not matched to a gene: 4. Germline V lookup: CDR1 SEHNR, CDR2 FQNEAQ (reference sequence). CDR3 loop: CASSLGGTGTYEQYF. CDR3 bases: TGTGCCAGCAGCTTAGGTGGGACAGGCACCTACGAGCAGTACTTC.

The gene calls are TRBV29-1 and TRBJ2-5; 8 bases map to TRBD1. The CDR3 loop spans 12 amino acids. J was trimmed by 5 bases and V by 6 bases; bases with no gene match: 5. Germline V lookup: CDR1 SQVTM, CDR2 ANQGSEA. The CDR3 loop is CSVDRDRETQYF. The DNA of the CDR3 is TGCAGCGTGGACAGGGACCGGGAGACCCAGTACTTC.

The chain uses TRBV4-2 and TRBJ2-5; 8 bases map to TRBD1. The CDR3 runs 16 residues. CDR1 and CDR2 (germline): LGHNA, YNFKEQ. Unmatched junction bases numbered 8, after V lost 1 base and J lost 4 bases. CDR3 protein: CASSQGRRDRGETQYF. DNA for the CDR3: TGTGCCAGCAGCCAAGGCCGCCGAGACAGGGGAGAGACCCAGTACTTC.

This sequence joins TRBV19 and TRBJ2-7; D gene unclear. Germline values: CDR1 LNHDA, CDR2 SQIVND (reference sequence). V lost 2 bases and J lost 0, with 17 bases in between. CDR3 length equals 17 residues. The CDR3 DNA sequence: TGTGCCAGTAGTATACACCCGGGTCCGGGTAACTCCTACGAGCAGTACTTC. Translating gives CASSIHPGPGNSYEQYF.

The chain combines TRBV29-1 with TRBJ1-1; a weak D match, TRBD1 (6 bases). CDR1 and CDR2 from the germline V gene are SQVTM and ANQGSEA. V was pared by 8 bases and J by 0 bases, with 16 bases between. The CDR3 spans 14 residues. The chain's CDR3 is CSIIRDKMNTEAFF. The CDR3 DNA sequence: TGCAGCATCATCCGGGACAAGATGAACACTGAAGCTTTCTTT.

This clone showed up just once. The chain joins TRBV7-9 to TRBJ2-2; 9 bases are shared with TRBD2. The length of the CDR3 is 19 residues. Germline trimming cut 4 bases from V and 0 bases from J; bases unmatched to any gene: 12. CDR1 is SEHNR and CDR2 is FQNEAQ in the germline V gene (reference sequence). CDR3 coding DNA: TGTGCCAGCAGCTCTTCCCTAGCGGGACGAAATACGAACACCGGGGAGCTGTTTTTT. This codes for CASSSSLAGRNTNTGELFF.

This chain uses TRBV5-8 with TRBJ1-4; TRBD1 aligns across 9 bases. Trimming at V came to 5 bases and at J to 5 bases, leaving 7 bases not matched to a gene. Per the germline V gene, CDR1 is SGHTS and CDR2 is YDEGEE. The CDR3 runs 15 residues. The CDR3: CASSRAGTGNEKLFF. The CDR3 DNA reads as TGTGCCAGCAGTCGAGCCGGGACAGGGAATGAAAAACTGTTTTTT. Supplemented by reference TRBV5-8 and TRBJ1-4, the full variable domain reads EAGVTQSPTHLIKTRGQQATLRCSPISGHTSVYWYQQALGLGLQFLLWYDEGEERNRGNFPPRFSGRQFPNYSSELNVNALELEDSALYLCASSRAGTGNEKLFFGSGTQLSVL.

The chain employs TRBV5-4 and TRBJ1-1, with D perhaps matching TRBD1 (5 bases). CDR3 size: 14 residues. Looked up from germline, CDR1 is SGHNT and CDR2 is YYREEE (reference sequence). V was cut by 5 bases and J by 0 bases, with 11 bases left in between. CDR3 sequence: CASRQDIMNTEAFF. DNA for the CDR3: TGTGCCAGCAGACAGGACATAATGAACACTGAAGCTTTCTTT.

This rearrangement joins TRBV7-9 to TRBJ2-5; 12 bases are a match to TRBD2. CDR3 length equals 16 residues. CDR1 is SEHNR and CDR2 is FQNEAQ in the germline V gene (reference sequence). With 4 bases clipped from V and 4 bases from J, the junction kept 7 bases outside the gene matches. CDR3 DNA: TGTGCCAGCAGCTCCCCCGGACTAGCGGGGTTAGAGACCCAGTACTTC. This encodes CASSSPGLAGLETQYF.

The chain is built from TRBV7-9 and TRBJ1-4; D might be TRBD1 (6 bases). V was clipped by 3 bases and J by 8 bases, with 13 bases between them. From germline, CDR1 is SEHNR and CDR2 FQNEAQ (reference sequence). This CDR3 contains 14 residues. The CDR3 DNA follows: TGTGCCAGCAGCTTTGTGCAGGGGATCGAAAAACTGTTTTTT. It translates to CASSFVQGIEKLFF.

This chain joins TRBV11-2 and TRBJ2-7; 8 nucleotides align to TRBD1. Germline assignment: CDR1 SGHAT and CDR2 FQNNGV. Unmatched junction bases numbered 10, after V lost 4 bases and J lost 5 bases. The CDR3 contains 15 residues. CDR3 coding DNA: TGTGCCAGCAGCTCTGGACAGGGATCGGGACACGAGCAGTACTTC. Its protein product is CASSSGQGSGHEQYF.

The chain joins TRBV19 to TRBJ1-5; 10 positions agree with TRBD1. This CDR3 has 18 residues. V lost 0 bases to trimming and J lost 9 bases; unmatched junction nucleotides: 14. Looked up from germline, CDR1 is LNHDA and CDR2 is SQIVND (reference sequence). The CDR3 region is CASSIDLFRDRGQGPQHF. The CDR3 nucleotides are TGTGCCAGTAGTATAGATCTCTTCAGGGACAGGGGACAGGGGCCCCAGCATTTT.

This rearrangement joins TRBV9 to TRBJ1-1; TRBD1 matches 8 bases. The V gene's germline CDR1 is SGDLS and CDR2 YYNGEE. The J segment lost 8 bases and the V segment lost 0 bases, leaving 6 bases of the junction unmatched. The CDR3 is made up of 14 amino acids. This CDR3 is CASSVGTGSVEAFF. As DNA, the CDR3 is TGTGCCAGCAGCGTAGGGACAGGGAGTGTGGAAGCTTTCTTT.

The rearrangement uses TRBV30 and TRBJ2-3; 12 bases are a match to TRBD2. CDR3 size: 19 residues. Germline V gene lookup returns CDR1 GTSNPN and CDR2 SVGIG (reference sequence). Trimming cost V 4 bases and J 0 bases; bases outside gene matches: 14. The DNA for the CDR3 is TGTGCCTGGACCAGGGGTTCTAGCGGGAGGGCCGGTAGCACAGATACGCAGTATTTT. It is translated as CAWTRGSSGRAGSTDTQYF.

This chain joins TRBV10-3 and TRBJ2-2, with 9 bases lining up with TRBD2. CDR3 length: 15 residues. V trimming: 7 bases; J trimming: 6 bases; junction bases outside the gene matches: 9. Per the germline V gene, CDR1 is ENHRY and CDR2 is SYGVKD. The CDR3 region is CAIKPGAGGAGELFF. The CDR3 nucleotides are TGTGCCATCAAGCCAGGGGCGGGAGGGGCCGGGGAGCTGTTTTTT.

V gene TRBV5-1 combines with J gene TRBJ2-5, with 13 bases aligning to TRBD2. The CDR3 loop spans 15 amino acids. The germline V gene has CDR1 SGHRS and CDR2 YFSETQ. Trimming took 4 bases from V and 2 from J; bases not matched to a gene: 2. CDR3 residues: CASSTTSGGQETQYF. The CDR3 DNA follows: TGCGCCAGCAGCACGACTAGCGGGGGGCAAGAGACCCAGTACTTC.

The V gene is TRBV5-4, the J gene TRBJ1-1; a possible D gene is TRBD1 (6 bases). The CDR3 runs 15 residues. CDR1 and CDR2 from the germline V gene are SGHNT and YYREEE (reference sequence). With 3 bases removed from V and 9 bases from J, the gap between germline ends came to 21 bases. The CDR3, as DNA: TGTGCCAGCAGCTCCTCTGAGAGGGGAAGGGGGAAAGCTTTCTTT. This encodes CASSSSERGRGKAFF.

This chain uses TRBV7-2 with TRBJ2-1; D might be TRBD2 (6 bases). Germline CDR1 reads SGHTA; CDR2 reads FQGNSA. The CDR3 consists of 16 residues. Deletions cut 2 bases from V and 0 bases from J, with 11 bases between. CDR3 coding DNA: TGTGCCAGCAGCTTATGGGGGGAAAGCTCCTACAATGAGCAGTTCTTC. Translation: CASSLWGESSYNEQFF.